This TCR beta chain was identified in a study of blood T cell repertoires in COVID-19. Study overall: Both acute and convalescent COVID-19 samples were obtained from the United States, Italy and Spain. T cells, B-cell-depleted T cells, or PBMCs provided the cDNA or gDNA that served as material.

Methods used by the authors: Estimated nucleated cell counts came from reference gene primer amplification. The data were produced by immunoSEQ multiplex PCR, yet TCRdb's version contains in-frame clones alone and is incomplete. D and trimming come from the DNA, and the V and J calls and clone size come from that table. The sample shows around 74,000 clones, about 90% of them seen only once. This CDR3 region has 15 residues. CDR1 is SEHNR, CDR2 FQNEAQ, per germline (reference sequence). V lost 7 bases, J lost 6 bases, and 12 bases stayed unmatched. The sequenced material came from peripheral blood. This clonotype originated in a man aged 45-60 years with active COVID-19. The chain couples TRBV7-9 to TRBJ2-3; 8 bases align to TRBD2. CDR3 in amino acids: CASTSQGGLADTQYF. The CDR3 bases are TGTGCCAGCACCTCACAGGGAGGACTAGCCGATACGCAGTATTTT.